Shown below are 15 T cell receptor beta chains from a single sample sequenced in a study of blood T cell repertoires in COVID-19. The assay was immunoSEQ multiplex PCR, and TCRdb's table has in-frame clones only and misses some. In the table there are approximately 200,000 clones, around 85% of which are singletons. The sequenced sample was PBMCs or T cells enriched from blood (not recorded which). The receptor set was obtained from a woman between 25 and 40 years old who had recovered from COVID-19.

The rearrangement joins TRBV9 to TRBJ2-2; D possibly corresponds to TRBD2 (5 bases). There are 15 residues in the CDR3. V shed 7 bases and J shed 1 base, with 14 bases lying between them. The germline V gene has CDR1 SGDLS and CDR2 YYNGEE. DNA for the CDR3: TGTGCCAGCGGAGGTTTGGTGGGGAACACCGGGGAGCTGTTTTTT. It yields the protein CASGGLVGNTGELFF.

The chain is built from TRBV28 and TRBJ1-5; D may be TRBD1 (5 bases). Germline lookup yields CDR1 MDHEN and CDR2 SYDVKM. The CDR3 covers 14 residues. V dropped 3 bases and J dropped 1 base, with 7 bases sitting between them. The CDR3 loop is CASSLSGSNQPQHF. CDR3 DNA: TGTGCCAGCAGTTTGTCAGGGAGCAATCAGCCCCAGCATTTT.

The chain couples TRBV7-3 to TRBJ2-1; D gene unclear. Trimming stripped 3 bases from V and 4 bases from J, with 7 bases between. Germline V gene data show CDR1 as SGHTA and CDR2 as FQGTGA. This CDR3 contains 13 residues. As DNA, the CDR3 is TGTGCCAGCAGCTTTACTGGTTACAATGAGCAGTTCTTC. This encodes CASSFTGYNEQFF.

This clone has more than one count but fewer than ten. The V and J genes are TRBV5-1 and TRBJ2-5; 11 bases are a match to TRBD2. Per the germline V gene, CDR1 is SGHRS and CDR2 is YFSETQ. The V and J ends lost 0 bases and 1 base, in that order; junction bases with no gene match: 2. This CDR3 region has 16 residues. The DNA of the CDR3 is TGCGCCAGCAGCTTGGCGGGACTAGCGGTCCAAGAGACCCAGTACTTC. It encodes CASSLAGLAVQETQYF.

The rearrangement links TRBV7-6 to TRBJ2-7; 9 bases are a match to TRBD2. Germline CDR1 and CDR2: SGHVS and FNYEAQ. The J segment lost 6 bases and the V segment lost 1 base, leaving 4 bases of the junction unmatched. This CDR3 has 14 residues. The CDR3 bases are TGTGCCAGCAGCTTAGACCTAGCGGGAATCGAGCAGTACTTC. It specifies CASSLDLAGIEQYF.

This chain uses TRBV3-1 (or the pseudogene TRBV3-2) with TRBJ2-3; 8 nucleotides agree with TRBD2. Germline V CDR1 and CDR2: LGHDT, YNNKEL (reference sequence). Trimming removed 0 bases from V and 2 bases from J; junction bases left unmatched: 7. The CDR3 runs 17 residues. The CDR3 region has the DNA TGTGCCAGCAGCCAAGATTATGAGCGGGGGCTCACAGATACGCAGTATTTT. Translated, it gives CASSQDYERGLTDTQYF.

This clone came up once. This sequence joins TRBV2 and TRBJ1-2, with 7 bases that match TRBD1. The CDR3 is 13 residues long. CDR1 SNHLY and CDR2 FYNNEI come from the germline V gene. The J segment lost 8 bases and the V segment lost 7 bases, leaving 10 bases of the junction unmatched. In nucleotides, the CDR3 is TGTGCCAGCATAAGACAGGGAGTTGCCGGCTACACCTTC. Amino acids: CASIRQGVAGYTF. The full variable domain, completed using reference TRBV2 and TRBJ1-2, is EPEVTQTPSHQVTQMGQEVILRCVPISNHLYFYWYRQILGQKVEFLVSFYNNEISEKSEIFDDQFSVERPDGSNFTLKIRSTKLEDSAMYFCASIRQGVAGYTFGSGTRLTVV.

The chain is built from TRBV10-3 and TRBJ2-2; D not certain. The V and J ends lost 10 bases and 6 bases respectively, with 12 bases between them. The CDR3 has 12 amino acids. From germline, CDR1 is ENHRY and CDR2 SYGVKD. CDR3 DNA sequence: TGTGCCACATCTACTGCCGCCGGGGAGCTGTTTTTT. The encoded protein is CATSTAAGELFF.

This clone was seen a handful of times. The chain combines TRBV18 with TRBJ1-3, with a tentative D call TRBD1 (5 bases). This CDR3 has 15 amino acids. V gave up 5 bases and J gave up 0 bases, with 11 bases separating them. CDR1 and CDR2 from the germline V gene are KGHSH and LQKENI. The CDR3 DNA follows: TGTGCCAGCTCAACGGGGGGAGCCTCTGGAAACACCATATATTTT. It is translated as CASSTGGASGNTIYF.

The CDR3 DNA is TGTGCCACACAGGGGGCGCGGGGCAATCAGCCCCAGCATTTT. Translation: CATQGARGNQPQHF. The chain uses TRBV10-3 and TRBJ1-5; 9 bases line up with TRBD1. This CDR3 has 14 amino acids. Looked up from germline, CDR1 is ENHRY and CDR2 is SYGVKD. V shed 10 bases, J shed 2 bases, and the junction held 6 bases outside the gene matches.

The V gene is TRBV24-1, the J gene TRBJ1-1; D gene uncertain. The V gene's germline CDR1 is KGHDR and CDR2 SFDVKD. The V end was cut by 8 bases, the J end by 1 base, with 13 bases between. The CDR3 runs to 14 residues. The CDR3 protein is CATKEYQTNTEAFF. Here the CDR3 DNA reads TGTGCCACCAAGGAGTACCAGACGAACACTGAAGCTTTCTTT.

The V and J genes are TRBV28 and TRBJ1-2; possible D gene TRBD1, 5 bases. Germline-derived CDR1 and CDR2 are MDHEN and SYDVKM. The CDR3 has 12 amino acids. V was pared by 7 bases and J by 5 bases, with 11 bases between. The CDR3 region is CASTPGSYGYTF. CDR3 nucleotides: TGTGCCAGCACCCCAGGGTCATATGGCTACACCTTC.

The V gene is TRBV2, the J gene TRBJ1-3; no reliable D call. Trimming took 4 bases from V and 3 from J, leaving 7 bases between them. CDR3 length equals 13 residues. CDR1 is SNHLY and CDR2 is FYNNEI in the germline V gene. CDR3 nucleotides: TGTGCCAGCAGTGTAACGGTTGGAAACACCATATATTTT. It is translated as CASSVTVGNTIYF.

J is TRBJ1-4 and V is TRBV2; TRBD1 agrees at 9 bases. This CDR3 has 14 residues. Germline lookup yields CDR1 SNHLY and CDR2 FYNNEI. The trim removed 4 bases at V and 8 bases at J, leaving 5 bases unmatched. The CDR3 region is CASSAGQGWEKLFF. CDR3 DNA sequence: TGTGCCAGCAGTGCGGGACAGGGATGGGAAAAACTGTTTTTT.

The rearrangement links TRBV5-4 to TRBJ2-5, with 9 bases fitting TRBD2. The CDR3 is 15 amino acids. Germline CDR1 and CDR2: SGHNT and YYREEE (reference sequence). V lost 4 bases to trimming and J lost 1 base; unmatched junction nucleotides: 5. CDR3 coding DNA: TGTGCCAGCAGCCCTGGACTAGCGACCCAAGAGACCCAGTACTTC. Encoded protein: CASSPGLATQETQYF. The whole variable domain, filled in from reference TRBV5-4 and TRBJ2-5, reads ETGVTQSPTHLIKTRGQQVTLRCSSQSGHNTVSWYQQALGQGPQFIFQYYREEENGRGNFPPRFSGLQFPNYSSELNVNALELDDSALYLCASSPGLATQETQYFGPGTRLLVL.